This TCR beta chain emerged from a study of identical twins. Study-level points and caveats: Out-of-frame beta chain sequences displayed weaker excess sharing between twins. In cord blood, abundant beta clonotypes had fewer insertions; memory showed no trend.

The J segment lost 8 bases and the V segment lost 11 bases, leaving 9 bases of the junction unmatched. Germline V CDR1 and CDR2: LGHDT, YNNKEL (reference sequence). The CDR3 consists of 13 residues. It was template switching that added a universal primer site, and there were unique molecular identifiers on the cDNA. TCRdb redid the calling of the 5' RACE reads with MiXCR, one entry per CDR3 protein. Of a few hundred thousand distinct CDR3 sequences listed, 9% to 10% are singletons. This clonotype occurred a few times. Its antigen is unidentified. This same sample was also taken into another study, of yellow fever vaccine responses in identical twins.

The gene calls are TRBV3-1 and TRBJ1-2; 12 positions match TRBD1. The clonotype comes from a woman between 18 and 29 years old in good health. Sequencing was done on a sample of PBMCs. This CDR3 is CAAGTGGAGGYTF. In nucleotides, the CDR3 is TGTGCCGCCGGGACAGGGGGCGCGGGAGGCTACACCTTC.